This T cell receptor (beta chain) was sequenced in a study of T cell repertoires in cytomegalovirus infection. Each CDR3 protein gets one entry after TCRdb re-called the reads with MiXCR. In the table there are hundreds of thousands of distinct CDR3 sequences, roughly a quarter of which are singletons. Worth noting for this clonotype: Its matching antigen is unknown.

V lost 2 bases, J lost 2 bases, and 9 bases lay in between. The CDR3 is 14 residues long. Germline V gene data show CDR1 as SGHAT and CDR2 as FQNNGV. Findings and limits, study-wide: The cumulative frequency of public TCR beta families identified carriers of CMV plus the relevant HLA.

The sequenced material came from CD8+ T cells from PBMCs. The sequence derives from a human donor in good health (CMV status not recorded). Some clones in this sample may be carry-over from other donors' samples. The V and J genes are TRBV11-2 and TRBJ2-5; D call uncertain. CDR3 protein: CASSLTGCQETQYF. For the CDR3, the DNA is TGTGCCAGCAGCTTAACCGGGTGTCAAGAGACCCAGTACTTC.